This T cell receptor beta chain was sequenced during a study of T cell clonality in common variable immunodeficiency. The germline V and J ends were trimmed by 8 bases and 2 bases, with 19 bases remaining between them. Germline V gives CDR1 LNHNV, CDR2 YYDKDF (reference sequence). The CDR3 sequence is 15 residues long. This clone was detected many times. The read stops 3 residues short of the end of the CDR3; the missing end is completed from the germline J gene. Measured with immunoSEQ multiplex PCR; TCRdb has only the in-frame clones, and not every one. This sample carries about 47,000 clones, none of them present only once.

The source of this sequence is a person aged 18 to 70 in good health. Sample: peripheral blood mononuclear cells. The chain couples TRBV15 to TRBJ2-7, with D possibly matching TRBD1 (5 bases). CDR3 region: CATALRVGRPYEQYF. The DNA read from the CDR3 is TGTGCCACCGCTCTCAGGGTCGGCCGACCCTACGAG.